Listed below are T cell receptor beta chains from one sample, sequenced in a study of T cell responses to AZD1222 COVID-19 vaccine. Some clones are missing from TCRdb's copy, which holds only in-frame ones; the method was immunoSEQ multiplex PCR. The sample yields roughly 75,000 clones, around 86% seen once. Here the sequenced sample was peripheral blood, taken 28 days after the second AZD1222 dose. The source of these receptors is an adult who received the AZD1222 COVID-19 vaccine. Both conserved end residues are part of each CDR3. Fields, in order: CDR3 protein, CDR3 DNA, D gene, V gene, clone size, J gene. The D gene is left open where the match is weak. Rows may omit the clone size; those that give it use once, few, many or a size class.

cdr3_aa: CASAALSNYGYTF; cdr3_nt: TGTGCCAGTGCCGCCTTGTCTAACTATGGCTACACCTTC; d_call: -; v_call: TRBV19; clone_size: -; j_call: TRBJ1-2
cdr3_aa: CATSQSGKYEQYF; cdr3_nt: TGTGCCACCTCACAGTCGGGAAAATACGAGCAGTACTTC; d_call: -; v_call: TRBV18; clone_size: -; j_call: TRBJ2-7
cdr3_aa: CAWTPQLQETQYF; cdr3_nt: TGTGCCTGGACGCCACAGTTACAAGAGACCCAGTACTTC; d_call: -; v_call: TRBV30; clone_size: -; j_call: TRBJ2-5
cdr3_aa: CASSEGRGPQNQPQHF; cdr3_nt: TGTGCCAGCAGTGAGGGTCGGGGACCTCAGAATCAGCCCCAGCATTTT; d_call: -; v_call: TRBV6-1; clone_size: -; j_call: TRBJ1-5
cdr3_aa: CASTQPGYNEQFF; cdr3_nt: TGTGCCAGTACACAACCCGGATACAATGAGCAGTTCTTC; d_call: -; v_call: TRBV19; clone_size: -; j_call: TRBJ2-1
cdr3_aa: CASSQEDRGDGYTF; cdr3_nt: TGTGCCAGCAGCCAAGAGGACAGGGGAGATGGCTACACCTTC; d_call: TRBD1; v_call: TRBV3-1/TRBV3-2; clone_size: -; j_call: TRBJ1-2
cdr3_aa: CATGRVLGGNQPQHF; cdr3_nt: TGTGCCACCGGGAGGGTCCTTGGGGGCAATCAGCCCCAGCATTTT; d_call: -; v_call: TRBV27; clone_size: -; j_call: TRBJ1-5
cdr3_aa: CASSSGFLSSYNEQFF; cdr3_nt: TGTGCCAGCAGCTCGGGCTTTCTCAGCTCCTACAATGAGCAGTTCTTC; d_call: -; v_call: TRBV3-1/TRBV3-2; clone_size: -; j_call: TRBJ2-1
cdr3_aa: CAISPGTDNQPQHF; cdr3_nt: TGTGCCATCAGCCCCGGGACAGACAATCAGCCCCAGCATTTT; d_call: TRBD1; v_call: TRBV10-3; clone_size: -; j_call: TRBJ1-5
cdr3_aa: CASNLIGQGNSPLHF; cdr3_nt: TGTGCCAGTAACTTAATCGGGCAGGGAAATTCACCCCTCCACTTT; d_call: -; v_call: TRBV19; clone_size: once; j_call: TRBJ1-6
cdr3_aa: CASSLGQAYTGELFF; cdr3_nt: TGTGCCAGCAGCTTAGGTCAGGCCTACACCGGGGAGCTGTTTTTT; d_call: -; v_call: TRBV11-2; clone_size: -; j_call: TRBJ2-2
cdr3_aa: CASSLGRVDYNEQFF; cdr3_nt: TGCGCCAGCAGTCTGGGACGGGTGGACTACAATGAGCAGTTCTTC; d_call: -; v_call: TRBV5-1; clone_size: once; j_call: TRBJ2-1
cdr3_aa: CASNDRGGSYEQYF; cdr3_nt: TGTGCCAGTAATGACAGGGGTGGCTCCTACGAGCAGTACTTC; d_call: TRBD1; v_call: TRBV19; clone_size: -; j_call: TRBJ2-7
cdr3_aa: CASSKVWVRNYGYTF; cdr3_nt: TGTGCCAGCAGCAAAGTTTGGGTTCGGAACTATGGCTACACCTTC; d_call: -; v_call: TRBV21-1; clone_size: -; j_call: TRBJ1-2
cdr3_aa: CASGGSSDEQYF; cdr3_nt: TGCGCCAGTGGGGGGTCTAGCGACGAGCAGTACTTC; d_call: -; v_call: TRBV5-1; clone_size: -; j_call: TRBJ2-7
cdr3_aa: CASSENGGNNQPQHF; cdr3_nt: TGTGCCAGCAGTGAAAATGGGGGGAACAATCAGCCCCAGCATTTT; d_call: -; v_call: TRBV2; clone_size: -; j_call: TRBJ1-5